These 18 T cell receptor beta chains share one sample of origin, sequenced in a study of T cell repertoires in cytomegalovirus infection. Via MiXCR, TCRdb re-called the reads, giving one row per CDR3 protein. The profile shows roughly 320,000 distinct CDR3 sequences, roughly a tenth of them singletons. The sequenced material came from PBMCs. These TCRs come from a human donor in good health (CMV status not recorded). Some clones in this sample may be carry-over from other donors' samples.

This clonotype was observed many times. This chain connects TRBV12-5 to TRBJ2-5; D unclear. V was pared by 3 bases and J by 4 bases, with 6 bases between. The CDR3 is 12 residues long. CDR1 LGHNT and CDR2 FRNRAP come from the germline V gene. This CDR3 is CASGFAAETQYF. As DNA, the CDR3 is TGTGCTAGTGGTTTCGCTGCAGAGACCCAGTACTTC.

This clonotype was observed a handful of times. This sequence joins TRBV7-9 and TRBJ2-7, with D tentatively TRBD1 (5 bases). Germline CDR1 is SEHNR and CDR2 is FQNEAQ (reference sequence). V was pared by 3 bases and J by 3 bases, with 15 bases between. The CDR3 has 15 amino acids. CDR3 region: CASSLGLPEIYEQYV. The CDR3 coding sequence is TGTGCCAGCAGCTTGGGGCTCCCTGAGATCTACGAGCAGTACGTC.

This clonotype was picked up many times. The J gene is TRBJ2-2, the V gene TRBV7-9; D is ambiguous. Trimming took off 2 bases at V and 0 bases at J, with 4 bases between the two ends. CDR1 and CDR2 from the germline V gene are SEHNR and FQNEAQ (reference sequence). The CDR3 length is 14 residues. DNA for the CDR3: TGTGCCAGCAGCTTAAGGTCGAACACCGGGGAGCTGTTTTTT. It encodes CASSLRSNTGELFF.

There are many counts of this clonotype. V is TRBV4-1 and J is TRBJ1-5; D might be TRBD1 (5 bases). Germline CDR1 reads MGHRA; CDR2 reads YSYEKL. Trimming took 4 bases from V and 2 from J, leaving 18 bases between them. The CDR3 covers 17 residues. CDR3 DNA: TGCGCCAGCAGCCTCAGACGGCAGGGAACAGGCAATCAGCCCCAGCATTTT. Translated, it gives CASSLRRQGTGNQPQHF.

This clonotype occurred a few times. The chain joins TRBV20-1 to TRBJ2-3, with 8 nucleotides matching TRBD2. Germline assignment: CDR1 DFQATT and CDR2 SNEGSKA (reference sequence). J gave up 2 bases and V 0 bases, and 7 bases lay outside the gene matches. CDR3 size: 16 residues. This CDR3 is CSARDLLAGNTDTQYF. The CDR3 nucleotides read TGCAGTGCTAGAGATCTGTTAGCGGGGAACACAGATACGCAGTATTTT.

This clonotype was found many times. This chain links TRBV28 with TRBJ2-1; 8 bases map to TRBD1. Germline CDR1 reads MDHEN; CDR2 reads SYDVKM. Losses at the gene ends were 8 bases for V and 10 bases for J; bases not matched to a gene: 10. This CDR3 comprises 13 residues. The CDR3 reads CASFHTGGYEQFF. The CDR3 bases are TGTGCCAGCTTCCACACAGGGGGTTACGAGCAGTTCTTC.

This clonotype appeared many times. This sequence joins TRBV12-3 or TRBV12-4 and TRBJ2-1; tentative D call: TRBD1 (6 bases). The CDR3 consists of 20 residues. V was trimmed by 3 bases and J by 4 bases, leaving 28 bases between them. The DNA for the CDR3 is TGTGCCAGCAGTTTTTCAGGGGCGGAAGGGCACCGGAACTCATACAATGAGCAGTTCTTC. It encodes CASSFSGAEGHRNSYNEQFF.

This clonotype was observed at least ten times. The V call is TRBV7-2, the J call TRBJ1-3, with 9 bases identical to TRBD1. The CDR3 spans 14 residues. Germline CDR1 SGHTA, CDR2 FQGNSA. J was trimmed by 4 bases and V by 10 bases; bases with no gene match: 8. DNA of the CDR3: TGTGCCACCACGACAGGGGGAAAGGGAAACACCATATATTTT. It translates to CATTTGGKGNTIYF.

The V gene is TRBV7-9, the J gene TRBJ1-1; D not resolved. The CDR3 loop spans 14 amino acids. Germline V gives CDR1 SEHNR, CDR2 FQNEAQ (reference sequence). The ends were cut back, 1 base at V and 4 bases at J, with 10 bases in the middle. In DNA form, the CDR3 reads TGTGCCAGCAGCTTAGTATCTTCGATCACTGAAGCTTTCTTT. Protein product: CASSLVSSITEAFF.

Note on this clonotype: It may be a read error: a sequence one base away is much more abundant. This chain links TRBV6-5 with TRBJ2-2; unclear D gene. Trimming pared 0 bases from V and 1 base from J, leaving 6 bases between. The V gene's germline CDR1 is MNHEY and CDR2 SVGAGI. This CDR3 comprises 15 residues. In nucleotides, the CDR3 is TGTGCCAGCAGTTACTCGTTTCTGAACACCGGGGAGCTGTTTTTT. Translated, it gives CASSYSFLNTGELFF.

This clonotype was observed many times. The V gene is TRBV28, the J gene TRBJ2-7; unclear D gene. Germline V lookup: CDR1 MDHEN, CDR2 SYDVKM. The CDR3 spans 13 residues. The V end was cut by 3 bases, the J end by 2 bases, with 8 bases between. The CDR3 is CASSLQLTYEQYF. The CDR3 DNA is TGTGCCAGCAGTTTGCAGCTCACCTACGAGCAGTACTTC.

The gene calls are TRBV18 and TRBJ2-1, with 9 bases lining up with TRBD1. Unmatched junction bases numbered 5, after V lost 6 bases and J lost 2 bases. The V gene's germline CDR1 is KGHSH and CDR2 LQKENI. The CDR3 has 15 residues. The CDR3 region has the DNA TGTGCCAGCTCCTCGGGACAGGGCACCTACAATGAGCAGTTCTTC. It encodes CASSSGQGTYNEQFF. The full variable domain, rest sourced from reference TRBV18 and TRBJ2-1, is NAGVMQNPRHLVRRRGQEARLRCSPMKGHSHVYWYRQLPEEGLKFMVYLQKENIIDESGMPKERFSAEFPKEGPSILRIQQVVRGDSAAYFCASSSGQGTYNEQFFGPGTRLTVL.

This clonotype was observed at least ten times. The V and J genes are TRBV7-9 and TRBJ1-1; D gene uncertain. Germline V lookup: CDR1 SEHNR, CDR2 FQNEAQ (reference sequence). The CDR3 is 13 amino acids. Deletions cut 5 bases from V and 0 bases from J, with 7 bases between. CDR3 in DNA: TGTGCCAGCAGCCACTTATTGAACACTGAAGCTTTCTTT. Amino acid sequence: CASSHLLNTEAFF.

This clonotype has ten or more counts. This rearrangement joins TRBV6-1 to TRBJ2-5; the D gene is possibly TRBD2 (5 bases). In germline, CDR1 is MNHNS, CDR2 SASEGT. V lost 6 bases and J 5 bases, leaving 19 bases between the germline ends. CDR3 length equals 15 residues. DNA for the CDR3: TGTGCCAGCAGCCCTCCTACGCGGGCGACGGAGACCCAGTACTTC. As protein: CASSPPTRATETQYF.

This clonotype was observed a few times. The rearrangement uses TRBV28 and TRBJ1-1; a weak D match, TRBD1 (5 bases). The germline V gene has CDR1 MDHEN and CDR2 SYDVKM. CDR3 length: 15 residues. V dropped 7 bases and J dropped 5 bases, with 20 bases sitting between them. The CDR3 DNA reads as TGTGCCAGCACGTCGCCCCAGGGCACGGCGACTGAAGCTTTCTTT. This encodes CASTSPQGTATEAFF.

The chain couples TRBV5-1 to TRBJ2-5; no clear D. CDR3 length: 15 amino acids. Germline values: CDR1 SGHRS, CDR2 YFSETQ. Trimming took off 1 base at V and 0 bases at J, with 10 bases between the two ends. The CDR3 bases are TGCGCCAGCAGCTTGCCCAGCGCATACCAAGAGACCCAGTACTTC. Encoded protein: CASSLPSAYQETQYF.

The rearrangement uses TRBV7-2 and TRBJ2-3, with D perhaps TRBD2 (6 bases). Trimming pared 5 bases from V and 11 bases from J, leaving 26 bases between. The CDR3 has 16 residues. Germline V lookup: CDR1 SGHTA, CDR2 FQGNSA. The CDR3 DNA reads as TGTGCCAGCAGCATCCACTGGGCGGGGAGCACAGATTTGCAGTATTTT. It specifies CASSIHWAGSTDLQYF.

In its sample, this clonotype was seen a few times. CDR3 sequence reads: CASSLDGRGQYF. CDR3 DNA: TGTGCCAGCAGCTTAGACGGGAGGGGCCAGTACTTC. The rearrangement joins TRBV11-3 to TRBJ2-5, with 8 bases aligning to TRBD2. This CDR3 has 12 residues. The ends lost 0 bases at V and 10 bases at J; junction bases unmatched: 1. Per germline, CDR1 SGHNT and CDR2 YENEEA.